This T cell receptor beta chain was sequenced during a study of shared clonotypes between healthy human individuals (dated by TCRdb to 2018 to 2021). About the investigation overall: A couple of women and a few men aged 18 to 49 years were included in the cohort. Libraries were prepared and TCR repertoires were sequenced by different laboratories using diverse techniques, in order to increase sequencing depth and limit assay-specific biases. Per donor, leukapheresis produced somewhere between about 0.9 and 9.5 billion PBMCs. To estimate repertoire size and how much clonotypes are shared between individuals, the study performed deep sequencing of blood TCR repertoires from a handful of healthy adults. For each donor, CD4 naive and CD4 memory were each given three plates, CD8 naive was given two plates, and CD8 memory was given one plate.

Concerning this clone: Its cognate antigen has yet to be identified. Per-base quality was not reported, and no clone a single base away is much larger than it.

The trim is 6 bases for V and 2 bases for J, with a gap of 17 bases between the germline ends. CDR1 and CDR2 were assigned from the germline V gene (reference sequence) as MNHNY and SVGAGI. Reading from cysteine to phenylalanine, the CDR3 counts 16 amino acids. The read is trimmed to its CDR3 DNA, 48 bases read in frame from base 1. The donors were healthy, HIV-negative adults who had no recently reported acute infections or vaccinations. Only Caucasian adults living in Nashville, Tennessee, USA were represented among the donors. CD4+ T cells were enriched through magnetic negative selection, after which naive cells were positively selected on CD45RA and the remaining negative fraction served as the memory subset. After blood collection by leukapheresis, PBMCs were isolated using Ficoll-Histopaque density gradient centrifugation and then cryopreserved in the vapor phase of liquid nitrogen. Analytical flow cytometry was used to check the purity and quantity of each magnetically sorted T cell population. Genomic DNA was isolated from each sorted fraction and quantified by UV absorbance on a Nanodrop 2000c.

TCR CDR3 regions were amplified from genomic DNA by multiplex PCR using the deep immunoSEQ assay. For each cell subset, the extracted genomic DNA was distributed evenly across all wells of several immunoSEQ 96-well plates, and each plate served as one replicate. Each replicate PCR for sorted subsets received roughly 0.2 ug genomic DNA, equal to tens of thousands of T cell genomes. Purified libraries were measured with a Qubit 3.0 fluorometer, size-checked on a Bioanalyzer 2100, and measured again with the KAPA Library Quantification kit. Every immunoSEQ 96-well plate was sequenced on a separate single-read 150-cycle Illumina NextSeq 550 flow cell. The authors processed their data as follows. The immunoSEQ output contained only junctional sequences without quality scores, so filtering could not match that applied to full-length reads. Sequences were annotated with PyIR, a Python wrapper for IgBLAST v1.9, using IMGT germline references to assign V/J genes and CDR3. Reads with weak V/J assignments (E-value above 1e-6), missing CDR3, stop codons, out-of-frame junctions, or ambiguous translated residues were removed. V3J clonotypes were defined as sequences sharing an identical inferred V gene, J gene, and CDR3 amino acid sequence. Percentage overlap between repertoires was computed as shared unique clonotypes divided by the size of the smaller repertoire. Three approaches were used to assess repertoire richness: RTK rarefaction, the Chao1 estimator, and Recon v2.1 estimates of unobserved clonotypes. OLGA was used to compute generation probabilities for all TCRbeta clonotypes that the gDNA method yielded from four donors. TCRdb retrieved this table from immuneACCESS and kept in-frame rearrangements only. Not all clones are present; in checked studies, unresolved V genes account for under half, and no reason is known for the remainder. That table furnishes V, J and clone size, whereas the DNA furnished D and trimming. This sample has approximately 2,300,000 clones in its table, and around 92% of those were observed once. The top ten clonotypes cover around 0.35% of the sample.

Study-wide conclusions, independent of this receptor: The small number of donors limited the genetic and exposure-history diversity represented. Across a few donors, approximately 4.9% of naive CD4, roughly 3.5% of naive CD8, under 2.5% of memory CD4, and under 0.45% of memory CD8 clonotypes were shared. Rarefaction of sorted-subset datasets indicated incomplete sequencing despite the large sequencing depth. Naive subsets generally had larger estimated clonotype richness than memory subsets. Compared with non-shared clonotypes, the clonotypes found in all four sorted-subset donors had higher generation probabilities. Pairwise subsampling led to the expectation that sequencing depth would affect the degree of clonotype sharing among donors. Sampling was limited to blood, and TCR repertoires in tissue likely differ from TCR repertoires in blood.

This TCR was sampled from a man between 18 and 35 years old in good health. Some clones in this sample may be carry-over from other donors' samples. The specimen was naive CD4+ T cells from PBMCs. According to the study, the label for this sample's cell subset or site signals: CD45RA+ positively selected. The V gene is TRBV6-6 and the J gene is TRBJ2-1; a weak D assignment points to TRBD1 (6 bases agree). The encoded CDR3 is CASSPRAGVTYNEQFF. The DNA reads TGTGCCAGCAGCCCCCGCGCAGGGGTAACCTACAATGAGCAGTTCTTC.